These 14 T cell receptor beta chains came from one sample sequenced in a study of response to subunit inactivated influenza vaccine. TCRdb itself ran the RT-PCR reads through MiXCR, one entry per CDR3 protein. The sample comprises under 850,000 distinct CDR3 sequences, approximately 18% of which are singletons, and approximately 10% rests with the top ten. The sample was PBMCs from blood, taken about 5 days after vaccination. These TCRs come from a man aged 45 to 65 who received an inactivated influenza vaccine.

The V and J genes are TRBV25-1 and TRBJ1-1; D may be TRBD1 (6 bases). Trimming took off 3 bases at V and 8 bases at J, with 16 bases between the two ends. Per germline, CDR1 MGHDK and CDR2 SYGVNS. The CDR3 has 14 residues. This CDR3 reads CASSEVGGITEAFF. The CDR3 bases are TGTGCCAGCAGTGAGGTAGGGGGGATCACGGAAGCTTTCTTT.

The chain has TRBV5-1 and TRBJ1-4, with 7 bases that match TRBD1. Trimming cost V 2 bases and J 5 bases; bases outside gene matches: 3. The CDR3 is 14 amino acids. Germline CDR1 is SGHRS and CDR2 is YFSETQ. This CDR3 reads CASSLQGQNEKLFF. Here the CDR3 DNA reads TGCGCCAGCAGCTTACAGGGACAGAATGAAAAACTGTTTTTT.

The chain links TRBV7-2 to TRBJ2-1; 7 positions agree with TRBD1. The V and J ends lost 1 base and 7 bases, in that order; junction bases with no gene match: 7. The CDR3 consists of 15 residues. Germline V gene data show CDR1 as SGHTA and CDR2 as FQGNSA. This CDR3 reads CASSLDRARGNEQFF. The DNA of the CDR3 is TGTGCCAGCAGCTTAGACCGCGCCAGGGGGAATGAGCAGTTCTTC.

The chain links TRBV30 to TRBJ1-2; no clear D gene. Germline CDR1 is GTSNPN and CDR2 is SVGIG (reference sequence). The ends were cut back, 3 bases at V and 2 bases at J, with 13 bases in the middle. The CDR3 runs 14 residues. The CDR3 region has the DNA TGTGCCTGGAGGTCCCTCTTGGTCAACTATGGCTACACCTTC. It codes for CAWRSLLVNYGYTF.

The V call is TRBV12-3 or TRBV12-4, the J call TRBJ2-4; D may correspond to TRBD1 or TRBD2 (5 bases each). The CDR3 totals 13 residues. V lost 5 bases and J 6 bases, leaving 11 bases between the germline ends. The CDR3 bases are TGTGCCAGCAGTGCCGGGACGGTAAACATTCAGTACTTC. Translation gives CASSAGTVNIQYF.

In its sample, this clonotype was seen a few times. The rearrangement joins TRBV21-1 to TRBJ1-5; the table's D call, TRBD1, has no DNA check behind it. TRBV21-1 is designated a pseudogene. This CDR3 is built from 18 residues. The CDR3: CASIRSGTEVFGGQPQHF. The CDR3 region has the DNA TGTGCCAGCATCAGATCCGGGACAGAAGTATTCGGCGGTCAGCCCCAGCATTTT.

Only a few counts were recorded for this clonotype. V and J are TRBV12-3 or TRBV12-4 and TRBJ2-4; D ambiguous. Trimming shortened V by 2 bases and J by 1 base, and 12 bases separated the two germline ends. The CDR3 length is 16 residues. CDR3 DNA: TGTGCCAGCAGTTTATCTCCAGTTGGGGCCAAAAACATTCAGTACTTC. Translating gives CASSLSPVGAKNIQYF.

The sample holds a few counts of this clonotype. V gene TRBV6-5 combines with J gene TRBJ2-7, with 8 nucleotides matching TRBD1. The CDR3 has 15 amino acids. Germline V gives CDR1 MNHEY, CDR2 SVGAGI. After removal of 0 bases from V and 2 bases from J, the junction contained 3 bases not matched to a gene. The CDR3 DNA reads as TGTGCCAGCAGTTACTCCAGGGGGCCCGCCTACGAGCAGTACTTC. Encoded protein: CASSYSRGPAYEQYF.

This clonotype has a count of ten or more. V gene TRBV6-5 combines with J gene TRBJ2-3, with D unresolved. This CDR3 contains 15 residues. V lost 0 bases to trimming and J lost 6 bases, with 13 bases between them. Germline V lookup: CDR1 MNHEY, CDR2 SVGAGI. The CDR3 here is CASSYSMASRDTQYF. CDR3 sequence (DNA): TGTGCCAGCAGTTACTCCATGGCTTCGCGGGATACGCAGTATTTT.

This chain uses TRBV28 with TRBJ2-1; TRBD1 or TRBD2 may be the D gene (6 bases each). Germline CDR1 reads MDHEN; CDR2 reads SYDVKM. The length of the CDR3 is 16 residues. Trimming cost V 10 bases and J 3 bases, with 22 bases left between them. The DNA of the CDR3 is TGTGCCACCCGGGAGACATCCGACAGGTTCTACAATGAGCAGTTCTTC. Protein: CATRETSDRFYNEQFF.

This clonotype was detected a few times. The chain employs TRBV4-1 and TRBJ2-7, with a weak D call TRBD1 (6 bases). V was trimmed by 0 bases and J by 3 bases, leaving 12 bases between them. Germline lookup yields CDR1 MGHRA and CDR2 YSYEKL. There are 15 residues in the CDR3. CDR3 DNA sequence: TGCGCCAGCAGCCAAGAACCGACACAGGGCTACGAGCAGTACTTC. Translation gives CASSQEPTQGYEQYF.

This clonotype was picked up a small number of times. The CDR3 is CASSFGQAYGYTF. Written as DNA, the CDR3 is TGTGCCAGCAGCTTCGGACAGGCCTATGGCTACACCTTC. V usage is TRBV7-2 and J usage is TRBJ1-2; TRBD1 matches 7 bases. Germline assignment: CDR1 SGHTA and CDR2 FQGNSA. The CDR3 sequence is 13 residues long. The V segment lost 3 bases and the J segment 4 bases; nucleotides outside the gene matches: 2.

This rearrangement joins TRBV20-1 to TRBJ2-3; a weak D match, TRBD2 (5 bases). Looked up from germline, CDR1 is DFQATT and CDR2 is SNEGSKA (reference sequence). The CDR3 loop spans 17 amino acids. The V end lost 1 base, the J end lost 2 bases, and 19 bases lay between the germline ends. The CDR3 bases are TGCAGTGCTAGAGCCATCGGTGCGGACTTTCACACAGATACGCAGTATTTT. It encodes CSARAIGADFHTDTQYF.

The chain has TRBV20-1 and TRBJ2-1; 9 bases fit TRBD2. The CDR3 contains 18 residues. Germline V gene data show CDR1 as DFQATT and CDR2 as SNEGSKA (reference sequence). V lost 3 bases, J lost 2 bases, and 14 bases stayed unmatched. This chain's CDR3 is CSASGYREAGGPYNEQFF. CDR3 sequence (DNA): TGCAGTGCTAGCGGCTATCGGGAAGCGGGAGGACCCTACAATGAGCAGTTCTTC.